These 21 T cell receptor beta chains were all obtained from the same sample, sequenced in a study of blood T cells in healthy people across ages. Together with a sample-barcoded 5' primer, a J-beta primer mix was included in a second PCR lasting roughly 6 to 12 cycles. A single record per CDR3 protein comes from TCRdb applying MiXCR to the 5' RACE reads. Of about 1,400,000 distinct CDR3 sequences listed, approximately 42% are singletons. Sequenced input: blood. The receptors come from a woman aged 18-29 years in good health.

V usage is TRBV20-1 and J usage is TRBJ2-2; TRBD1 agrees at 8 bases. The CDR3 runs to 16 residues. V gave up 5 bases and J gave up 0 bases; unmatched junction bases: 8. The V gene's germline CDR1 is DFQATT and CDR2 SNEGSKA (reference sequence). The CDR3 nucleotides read TGCAGTGCTCCACTGACAGGGGCCTCGAACACCGGGGAGCTGTTTTTT. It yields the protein CSAPLTGASNTGELFF.

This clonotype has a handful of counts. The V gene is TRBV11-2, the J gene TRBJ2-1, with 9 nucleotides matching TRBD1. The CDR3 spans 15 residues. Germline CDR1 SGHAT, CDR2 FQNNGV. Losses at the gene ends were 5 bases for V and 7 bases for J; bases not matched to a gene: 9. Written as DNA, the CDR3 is TGTGCCAGCAGCAAGGGGACAGGGAATGTTAATGAGCAGTTCTTC. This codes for CASSKGTGNVNEQFF. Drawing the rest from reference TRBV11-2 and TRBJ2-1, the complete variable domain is EAGVAQSPRYKIIEKRQSVAFWCNPISGHATLYWYQQILGQGPKLLIQFQNNGVVDDSQLPKDRFSAERLKGVDSTLKIQPAKLEDSAVYLCASSKGTGNVNEQFFGPGTRLTVL.

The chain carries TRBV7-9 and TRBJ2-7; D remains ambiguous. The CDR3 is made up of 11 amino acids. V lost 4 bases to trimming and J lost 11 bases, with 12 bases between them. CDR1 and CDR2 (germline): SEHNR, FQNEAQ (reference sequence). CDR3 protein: CASSSTPTEYF. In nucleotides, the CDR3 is TGTGCCAGCAGCTCCACACCAACGGAGTACTTC.

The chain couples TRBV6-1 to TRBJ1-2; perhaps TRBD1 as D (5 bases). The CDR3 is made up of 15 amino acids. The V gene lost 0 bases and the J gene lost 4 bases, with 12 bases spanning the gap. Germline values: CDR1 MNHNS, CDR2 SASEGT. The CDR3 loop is CASSEALGGPYGYTF. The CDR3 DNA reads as TGTGCCAGCAGTGAAGCTCTCGGGGGACCCTATGGCTACACCTTC.

This chain's CDR3 is CSAALQTFQPQHF. CDR3 DNA sequence: TGCAGTGCAGCGCTCCAGACATTTCAGCCCCAGCATTTT. V is TRBV20-1 and J is TRBJ1-5; D is unclear. CDR3 length: 13 residues. V lost 6 bases, J lost 6 bases, and 15 bases lay in between. Per germline, CDR1 DFQATT and CDR2 SNEGSKA (reference sequence).

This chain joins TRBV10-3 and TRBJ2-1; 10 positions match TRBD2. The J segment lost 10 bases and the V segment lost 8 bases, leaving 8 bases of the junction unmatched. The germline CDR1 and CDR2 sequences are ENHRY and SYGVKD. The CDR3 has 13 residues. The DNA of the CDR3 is TGTGCCATCTTGAGACTAGCGGGCGAAGAGCAGTTCTTC. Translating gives CAILRLAGEEQFF.

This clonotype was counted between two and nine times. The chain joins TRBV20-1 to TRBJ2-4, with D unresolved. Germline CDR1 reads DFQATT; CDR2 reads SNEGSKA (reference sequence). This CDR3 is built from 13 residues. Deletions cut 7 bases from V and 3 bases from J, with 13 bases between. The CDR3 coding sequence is TGCAGTGGGCCGGATGAAGACAAAAACATTCAGTACTTC. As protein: CSGPDEDKNIQYF.

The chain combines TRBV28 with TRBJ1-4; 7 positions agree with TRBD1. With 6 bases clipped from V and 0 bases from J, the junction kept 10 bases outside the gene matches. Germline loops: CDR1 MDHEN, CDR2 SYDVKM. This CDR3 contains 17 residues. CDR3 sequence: CASRAGTVTATNEKLFF. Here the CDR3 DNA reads TGTGCCAGCAGGGCCGGGACAGTCACTGCAACTAATGAAAAACTGTTTTTT. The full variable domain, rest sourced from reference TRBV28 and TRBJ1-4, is DVKVTQSSRYLVKRTGEKVFLECVQDMDHENMFWYRQDPGLGLRLIYFSYDVKMKEKGDIPEGYSVSREKKERFSLILESASTNQTSMYLCASRAGTVTATNEKLFFGSGTQLSVL.

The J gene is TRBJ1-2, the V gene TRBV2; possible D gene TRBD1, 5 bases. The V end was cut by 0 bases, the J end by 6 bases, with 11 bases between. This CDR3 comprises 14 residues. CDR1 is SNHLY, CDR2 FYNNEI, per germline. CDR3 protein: CASSEAYRDHGYTF. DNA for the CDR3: TGTGCCAGCAGTGAAGCTTACCGGGACCATGGCTACACCTTC. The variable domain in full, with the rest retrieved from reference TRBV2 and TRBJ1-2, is EPEVTQTPSHQVTQMGQEVILRCVPISNHLYFYWYRQILGQKVEFLVSFYNNEISEKSEIFDDQFSVERPDGSNFTLKIRSTKLEDSAMYFCASSEAYRDHGYTFGSGTRLTVV.

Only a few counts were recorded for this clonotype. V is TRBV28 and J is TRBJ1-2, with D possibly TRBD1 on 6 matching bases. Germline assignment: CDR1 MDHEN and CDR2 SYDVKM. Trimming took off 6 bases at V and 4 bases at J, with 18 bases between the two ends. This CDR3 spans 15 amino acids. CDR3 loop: CASSLRGGTRYGYTF. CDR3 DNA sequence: TGTGCCAGCAGCCTAAGGGGGGGAACCCGCTATGGCTACACCTTC.

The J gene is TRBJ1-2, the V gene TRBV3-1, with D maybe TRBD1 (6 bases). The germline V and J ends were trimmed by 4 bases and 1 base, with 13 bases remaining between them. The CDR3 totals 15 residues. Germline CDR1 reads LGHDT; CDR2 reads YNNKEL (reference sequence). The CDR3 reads CASSPPGQRNYGYTF. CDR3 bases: TGTGCCAGCAGCCCCCCGGGACAACGTAACTATGGCTACACCTTC.

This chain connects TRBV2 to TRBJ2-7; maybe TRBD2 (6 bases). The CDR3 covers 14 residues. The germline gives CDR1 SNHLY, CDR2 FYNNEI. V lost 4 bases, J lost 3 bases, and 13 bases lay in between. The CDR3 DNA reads TGTGCCAGCAGTGTGAGACTAGTAGGCTACGAGCAGTACTTC. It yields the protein CASSVRLVGYEQYF. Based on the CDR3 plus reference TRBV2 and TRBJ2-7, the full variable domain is EPEVTQTPSHQVTQMGQEVILRCVPISNHLYFYWYRQILGQKVEFLVSFYNNEISEKSEIFDDQFSVERPDGSNFTLKIRSTKLEDSAMYFCASSVRLVGYEQYFGPGTRLTVT.

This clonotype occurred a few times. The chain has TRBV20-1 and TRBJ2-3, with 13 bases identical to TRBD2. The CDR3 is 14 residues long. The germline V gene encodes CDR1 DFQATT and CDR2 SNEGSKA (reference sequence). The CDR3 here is CSLSTSGGSDTQYF. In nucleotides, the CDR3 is TGCAGCCTGTCGACTAGCGGGGGGTCAGATACGCAGTATTTT.

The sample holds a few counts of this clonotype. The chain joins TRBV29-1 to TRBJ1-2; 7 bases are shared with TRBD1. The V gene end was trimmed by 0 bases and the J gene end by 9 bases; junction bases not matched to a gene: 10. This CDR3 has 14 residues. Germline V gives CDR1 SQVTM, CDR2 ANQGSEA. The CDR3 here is CSVEDDRQGQSYTF. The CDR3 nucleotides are TGCAGCGTTGAAGACGATCGACAGGGCCAAAGCTACACCTTC.

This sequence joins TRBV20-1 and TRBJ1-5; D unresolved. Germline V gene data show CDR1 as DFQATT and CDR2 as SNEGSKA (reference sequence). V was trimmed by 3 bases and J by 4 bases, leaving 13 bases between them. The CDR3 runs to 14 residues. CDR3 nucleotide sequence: TGCAGTGCTAGCGGCAGCCGTGTGAATCAGCCCCAGCATTTT. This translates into CSASGSRVNQPQHF.

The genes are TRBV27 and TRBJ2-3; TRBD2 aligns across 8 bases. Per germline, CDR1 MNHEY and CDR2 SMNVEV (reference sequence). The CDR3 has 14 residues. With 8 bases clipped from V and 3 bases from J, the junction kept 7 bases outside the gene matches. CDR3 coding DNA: TGTGCCAGCCAGTCGGGGGGGTTTACAGATACGCAGTATTTT. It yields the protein CASQSGGFTDTQYF.

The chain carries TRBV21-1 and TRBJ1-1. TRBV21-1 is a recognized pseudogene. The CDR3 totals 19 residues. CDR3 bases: TGTGCCAGCAGCAAAGGGCGACTCCGGGACTCCTCCCAGGGGACTGAAGCTTTCTTT. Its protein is CASSKGRLRDSSQGTEAFF.

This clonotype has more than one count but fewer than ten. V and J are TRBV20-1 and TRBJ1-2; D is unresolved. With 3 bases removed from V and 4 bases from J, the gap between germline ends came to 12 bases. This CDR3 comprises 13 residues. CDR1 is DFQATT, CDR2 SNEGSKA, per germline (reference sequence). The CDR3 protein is CSARTQLPYGYTF. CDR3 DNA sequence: TGCAGTGCTAGGACTCAGCTACCCTATGGCTACACCTTC.

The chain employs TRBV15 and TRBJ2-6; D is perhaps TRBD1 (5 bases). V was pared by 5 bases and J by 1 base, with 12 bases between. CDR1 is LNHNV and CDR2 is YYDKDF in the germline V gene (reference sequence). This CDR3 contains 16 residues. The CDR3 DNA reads TGTGCCACCAGCGCTCGTACAGGTTCTGGGGCCAACGTCCTGACTTTC. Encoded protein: CATSARTGSGANVLTF.

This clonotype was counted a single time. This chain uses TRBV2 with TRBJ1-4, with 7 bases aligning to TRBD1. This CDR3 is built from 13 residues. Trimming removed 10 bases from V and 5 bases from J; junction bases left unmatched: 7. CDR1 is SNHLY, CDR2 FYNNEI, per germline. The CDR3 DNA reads TGTGCCACTGGGACAGTCTTGAATGAAAAACTGTTTTTT. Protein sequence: CATGTVLNEKLFF.

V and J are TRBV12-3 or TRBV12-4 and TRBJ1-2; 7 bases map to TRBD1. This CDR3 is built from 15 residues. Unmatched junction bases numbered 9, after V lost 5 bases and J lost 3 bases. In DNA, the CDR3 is TGTGCCAGCAGTATAACCGGGACAGCCTACTATGGCTACACCTTC. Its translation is CASSITGTAYYGYTF.